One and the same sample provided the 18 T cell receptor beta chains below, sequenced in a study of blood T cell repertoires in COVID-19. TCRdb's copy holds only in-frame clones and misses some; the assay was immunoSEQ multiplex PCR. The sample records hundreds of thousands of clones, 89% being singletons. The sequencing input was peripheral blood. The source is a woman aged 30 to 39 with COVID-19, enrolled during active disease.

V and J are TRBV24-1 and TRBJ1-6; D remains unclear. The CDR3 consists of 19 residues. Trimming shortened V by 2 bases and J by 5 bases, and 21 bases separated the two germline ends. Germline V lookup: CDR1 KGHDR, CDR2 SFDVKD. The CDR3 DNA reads TGTGCCACCAGTGATTGGGGAACGCAGCGGGATCTCGATAATTCACCCCTCCACTTT. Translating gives CATSDWGTQRDLDNSPLHF.

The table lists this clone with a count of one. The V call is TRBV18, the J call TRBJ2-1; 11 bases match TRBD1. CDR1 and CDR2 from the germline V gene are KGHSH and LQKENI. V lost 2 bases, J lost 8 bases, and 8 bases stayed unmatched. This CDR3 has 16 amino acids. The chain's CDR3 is CASSPSGTGGTDEQFF. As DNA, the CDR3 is TGTGCCAGCTCACCATCCGGGACAGGGGGTACGGATGAGCAGTTCTTC.

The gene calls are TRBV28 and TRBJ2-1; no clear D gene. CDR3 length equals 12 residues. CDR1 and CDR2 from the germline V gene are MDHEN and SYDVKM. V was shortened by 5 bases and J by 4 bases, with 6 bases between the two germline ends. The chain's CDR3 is CASSLTYNEQFF. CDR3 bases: TGTGCCAGCAGTCTCACATACAATGAGCAGTTCTTC.

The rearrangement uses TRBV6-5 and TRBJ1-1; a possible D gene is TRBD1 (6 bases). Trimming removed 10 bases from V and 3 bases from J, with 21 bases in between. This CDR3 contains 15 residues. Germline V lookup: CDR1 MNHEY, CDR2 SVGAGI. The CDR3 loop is CATRPGALRDTEAFF. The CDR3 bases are TGTGCCACCCGGCCAGGGGCGCTTCGGGACACTGAAGCTTTCTTT.

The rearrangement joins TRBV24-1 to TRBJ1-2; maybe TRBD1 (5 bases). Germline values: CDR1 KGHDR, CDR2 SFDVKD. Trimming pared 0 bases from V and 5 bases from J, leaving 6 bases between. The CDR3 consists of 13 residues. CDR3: CATSDLGGYGYTF. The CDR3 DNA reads TGTGCCACCAGTGATTTGGGGGGGTATGGCTACACCTTC.

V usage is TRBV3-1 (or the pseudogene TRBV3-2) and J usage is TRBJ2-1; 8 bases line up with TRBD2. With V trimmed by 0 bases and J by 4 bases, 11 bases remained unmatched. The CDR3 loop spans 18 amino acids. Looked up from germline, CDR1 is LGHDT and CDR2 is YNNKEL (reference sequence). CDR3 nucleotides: TGTGCCAGCAGCCAAGATCTTGCGCTAGCGGGTTTTTACAATGAGCAGTTCTTC. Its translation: CASSQDLALAGFYNEQFF.

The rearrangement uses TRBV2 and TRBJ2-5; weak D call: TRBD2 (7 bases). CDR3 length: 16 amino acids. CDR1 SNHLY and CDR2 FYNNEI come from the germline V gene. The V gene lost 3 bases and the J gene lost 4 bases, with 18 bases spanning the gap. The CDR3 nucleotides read TGTGCCAGCAGTGATGCGAGTGGGGGGGCCGGAGAGACCCAGTACTTC. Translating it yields CASSDASGGAGETQYF.

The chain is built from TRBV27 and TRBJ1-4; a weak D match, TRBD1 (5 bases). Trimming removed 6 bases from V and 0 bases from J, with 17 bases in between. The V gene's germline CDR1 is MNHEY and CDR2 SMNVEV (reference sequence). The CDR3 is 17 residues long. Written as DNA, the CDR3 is TGTGCCAGCAGCTCCTCAAGGGGCTTAGCAACTAATGAAAAACTGTTTTTT. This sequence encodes CASSSSRGLATNEKLFF. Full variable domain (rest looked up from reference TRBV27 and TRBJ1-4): EAQVTQNPRYLITVTGKKLTVTCSQNMNHEYMSWYRQDPGLGLRQIYYSMNVEVTDKGDVPEGYKVSRKEKRNFPLILESPSPNQTSLYFCASSSSRGLATNEKLFFGSGTQLSVL.

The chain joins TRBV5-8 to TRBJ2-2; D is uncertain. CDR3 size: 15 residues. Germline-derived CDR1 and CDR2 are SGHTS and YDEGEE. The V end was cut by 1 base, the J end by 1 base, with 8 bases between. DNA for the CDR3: TGTGCCAGCAGCTTGTTTACGGGGAACACCGGGGAGCTGTTTTTT. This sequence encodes CASSLFTGNTGELFF.

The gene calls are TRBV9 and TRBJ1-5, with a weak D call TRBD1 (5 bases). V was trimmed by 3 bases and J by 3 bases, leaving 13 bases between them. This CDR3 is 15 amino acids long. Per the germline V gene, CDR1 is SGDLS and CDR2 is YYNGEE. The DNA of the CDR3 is TGTGCCAGCAGCGCTACAGGTCTTTACAATCAGCCCCAGCATTTT. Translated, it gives CASSATGLYNQPQHF.

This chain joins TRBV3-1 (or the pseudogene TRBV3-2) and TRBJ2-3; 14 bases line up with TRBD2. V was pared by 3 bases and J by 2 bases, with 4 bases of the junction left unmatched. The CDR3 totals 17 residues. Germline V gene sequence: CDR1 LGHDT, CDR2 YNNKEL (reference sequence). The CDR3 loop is CASSQRLAGGATDTQYF. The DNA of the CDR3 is TGTGCCAGCAGCCAGCGACTAGCGGGGGGGGCCACAGATACGCAGTATTTT.

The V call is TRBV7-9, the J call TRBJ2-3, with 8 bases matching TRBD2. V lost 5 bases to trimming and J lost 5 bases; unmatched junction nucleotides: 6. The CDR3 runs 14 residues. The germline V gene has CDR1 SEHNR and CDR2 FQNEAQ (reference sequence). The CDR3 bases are TGTGCCAGCAGCCTTAGCGGGGTTGGAGATACGCAGTATTTT. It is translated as CASSLSGVGDTQYF. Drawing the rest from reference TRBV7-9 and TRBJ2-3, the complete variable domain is DTGVSQNPRHKITKRGQNVTFRCDPISEHNRLYWYRQTLGQGPEFLTYFQNEAQLEKSRLLSDRFSAERPKGSFSTLEIQRTEQGDSAMYLCASSLSGVGDTQYFGPGTRLTVL.

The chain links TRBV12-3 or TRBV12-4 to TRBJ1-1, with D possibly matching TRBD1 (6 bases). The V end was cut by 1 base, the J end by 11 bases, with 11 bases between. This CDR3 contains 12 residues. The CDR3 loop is CASSLVGRGAFF. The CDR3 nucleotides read TGTGCCAGCAGTTTAGTAGGTAGGGGGGCTTTCTTT.

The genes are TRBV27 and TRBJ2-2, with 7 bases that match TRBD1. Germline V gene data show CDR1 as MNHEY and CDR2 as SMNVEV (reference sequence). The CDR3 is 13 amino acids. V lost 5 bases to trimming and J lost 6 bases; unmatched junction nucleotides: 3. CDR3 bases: TGTGCCAGCAGTCAGACAGGGTCCGGGGAGCTGTTTTTT. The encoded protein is CASSQTGSGELFF.

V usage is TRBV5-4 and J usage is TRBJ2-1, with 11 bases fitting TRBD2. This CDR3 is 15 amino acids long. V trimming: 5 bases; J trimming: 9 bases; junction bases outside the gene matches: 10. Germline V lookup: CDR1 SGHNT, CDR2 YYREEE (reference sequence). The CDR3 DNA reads TGTGCCAGCAGTTCTAGCGGGGGGAGGTGGACTGAGCAGTTCTTC. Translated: CASSSSGGRWTEQFF.

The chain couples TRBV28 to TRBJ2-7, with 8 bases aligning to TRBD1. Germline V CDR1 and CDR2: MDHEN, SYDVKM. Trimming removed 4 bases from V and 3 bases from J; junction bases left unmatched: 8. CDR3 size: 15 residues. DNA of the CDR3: TGTGCCAGCAGTTCTGCGGACAGGGTGGGCTACGAGCAGTACTTC. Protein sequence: CASSSADRVGYEQYF.

The CDR3: CASSHRTSGGATDTQYF. As DNA, the CDR3 is TGTGCCAGCAGTCACAGGACTAGCGGGGGGGCCACAGATACGCAGTATTTT. V is TRBV6-2 or TRBV6-3 and J is TRBJ2-3, with 15 nucleotides matching TRBD2. CDR3 size: 17 residues. Per the germline V gene, CDR1 is MNHEY and CDR2 is SVGEGT. V lost 5 bases, J lost 2 bases, and 5 bases stayed unmatched.

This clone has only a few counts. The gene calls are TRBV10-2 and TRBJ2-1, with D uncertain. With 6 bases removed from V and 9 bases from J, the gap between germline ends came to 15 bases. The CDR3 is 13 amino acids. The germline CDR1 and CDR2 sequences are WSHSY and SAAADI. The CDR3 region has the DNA TGCGCCAGCAGCCTCGACTCGCTCGGTGAGCAGTTCTTC. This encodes CASSLDSLGEQFF.